The 15 T cell receptor beta chains below were found in one sample sequenced in a study of cytomegalovirus exposure and HLA in healthy donors. The PCR used 60 Vbeta and 13 Jbeta primers. Sequencing was performed with immunoSEQ multiplex PCR; in TCRdb, only in-frame clones are kept and a portion is missing. With 110,000 to 150,000 clones in the sample, the ten largest clones hold 2% to 3%. The specimen sequenced was PBMCs. The receptors were sampled from a man in his forties in good health and CMV-seronegative.

The chain recombines TRBV4-2 with TRBJ1-6; 7 nucleotides line up with TRBD1. With 1 base clipped from V and 7 bases from J, the junction kept 4 bases outside the gene matches. From germline, CDR1 is LGHNA and CDR2 YNFKEQ. This CDR3 is built from 15 residues. CDR3 sequence (DNA): TGTGCCAGCAGCCAAGTCGGGACAGCCAATTCACCCCTCCACTTT. Protein product: CASSQVGTANSPLHF.

The CDR3 DNA reads as TGCAGTGCATCGACAGGGAACGAGCAGTACTTC. As protein: CSASTGNEQYF. The gene calls are TRBV20-1 and TRBJ2-7; 7 bases line up with TRBD1. Germline V gene data show CDR1 as DFQATT and CDR2 as SNEGSKA (reference sequence). The CDR3 totals 11 residues. Trimming cost V 6 bases and J 5 bases; bases outside gene matches: 4.

V is TRBV4-1 and J is TRBJ2-7, with TRBD2 matching 8 bases. The ends lost 7 bases at V and 5 bases at J; junction bases unmatched: 10. This CDR3 region has 14 residues. Looked up from germline, CDR1 is MGHRA and CDR2 is YSYEKL. Here the CDR3 DNA reads TGCGCCAGCAAAGACGGACTAGCTGGGAACGAGCAGTACTTC. Residues: CASKDGLAGNEQYF.

V gene TRBV5-1 combines with J gene TRBJ2-3, with D possibly TRBD2 on 6 matching bases. V dropped 2 bases and J dropped 2 bases, with 9 bases sitting between them. The germline V gene encodes CDR1 SGHRS and CDR2 YFSETQ. This CDR3 is 14 amino acids long. The CDR3 loop reads CASSFTSSTDTQYF. CDR3 nucleotide sequence: TGCGCCAGCAGCTTCACTAGCTCCACAGATACGCAGTATTTT. Variable domain in full (rest from reference TRBV5-1 and TRBJ2-3): KAGVTQTPRYLIKTRGQQVTLSCSPISGHRSVSWYQQTPGQGLQFLFEYFSETQRNKGNFPGRFSGRQFSNSRSEMNVSTLELGDSALYLCASSFTSSTDTQYFGPGTRLTVL.

This chain links TRBV5-1 with TRBJ1-1, with 9 bases fitting TRBD1. The CDR3 contains 15 residues. V lost 0 bases to trimming and J lost 4 bases; unmatched junction nucleotides: 4. Germline-derived CDR1 and CDR2 are SGHRS and YFSETQ. The CDR3 nucleotides read TGCGCCAGCAGCTTGGAACAGGGGGCCGGCACTGAAGCTTTCTTT. It encodes CASSLEQGAGTEAFF.

This chain links TRBV5-6 with TRBJ2-7, with 8 positions matching TRBD1. Germline V CDR1 and CDR2: SGHDT, YYEEEE. J lost 3 bases, V lost 6 bases, and 5 bases had no gene match. The length of the CDR3 is 13 residues. Here the CDR3 reads CASNGQGSYEQYF. Written as DNA, the CDR3 is TGTGCCAGCAACGGACAGGGTAGCTACGAGCAGTACTTC.

The rearrangement uses TRBV28 and TRBJ2-1; D possibly corresponds to TRBD1 (5 bases). Germline V gene sequence: CDR1 MDHEN, CDR2 SYDVKM. CDR3 length: 16 amino acids. Between the trimmed V and J ends, which lost 5 bases and 5 bases, there was a span of 19 bases. The CDR3 protein is CASSPQDGPRDNEQFF. The DNA of the CDR3 is TGTGCCAGCAGTCCCCAGGACGGCCCCAGGGACAATGAGCAGTTCTTC.

The CDR3 sequence: CASSLRGGETQYF. The CDR3 region has the DNA TGCGCCAGCAGCCTCCGGGGGGGAGAGACCCAGTACTTC. V and J are TRBV4-1 and TRBJ2-5; 8 positions agree with TRBD2. Looked up from germline, CDR1 is MGHRA and CDR2 is YSYEKL. This CDR3 is built from 13 residues. V lost 4 bases and J lost 4; bases outside the gene matches: 2.

The V call is TRBV29-1, the J call TRBJ2-5; D uncertain. This CDR3 contains 14 residues. Germline values: CDR1 SQVTM, CDR2 ANQGSEA. V was shortened by 0 bases and J by 5 bases, with 13 bases between the two germline ends. CDR3 coding DNA: TGCAGCGTTGAAGATAAACCCTTCGGGGAGACCCAGTACTTC. Its protein is CSVEDKPFGETQYF.

The chain is built from TRBV18 and TRBJ2-5; 9 bases align to TRBD2. Per germline, CDR1 KGHSH and CDR2 LQKENI. CDR3 size: 14 residues. V gave up 3 bases and J gave up 2 bases; unmatched junction bases: 1. The CDR3: CASSPGLAQETQYF. The CDR3 DNA follows: TGTGCCAGCTCACCGGGACTAGCTCAAGAGACCCAGTACTTC. Looking up the rest from reference TRBV18 and TRBJ2-5 gives the full variable domain: NAGVMQNPRHLVRRRGQEARLRCSPMKGHSHVYWYRQLPEEGLKFMVYLQKENIIDESGMPKERFSAEFPKEGPSILRIQQVVRGDSAAYFCASSPGLAQETQYFGPGTRLLVL.

V gene TRBV5-1 combines with J gene TRBJ1-4; 11 bases match TRBD1. The germline V gene has CDR1 SGHRS and CDR2 YFSETQ. This CDR3 region has 18 residues. V was clipped by 4 bases and J by 3 bases; unmatched bases: 11. The CDR3 DNA reads TGCGCCAGCAGCCCTGGACAGGGGGCGAAGCTCTCTAATGAAAAACTGTTTTTT. The encoded protein is CASSPGQGAKLSNEKLFF. Variable domain in full (rest from reference TRBV5-1 and TRBJ1-4): KAGVTQTPRYLIKTRGQQVTLSCSPISGHRSVSWYQQTPGQGLQFLFEYFSETQRNKGNFPGRFSGRQFSNSRSEMNVSTLELGDSALYLCASSPGQGAKLSNEKLFFGSGTQLSVL.

The gene calls are TRBV5-6 and TRBJ1-1, with D tentatively TRBD1 (6 bases). This CDR3 has 14 residues. V lost 4 bases and J 6 bases, leaving 16 bases between the germline ends. The germline CDR1 and CDR2 sequences are SGHDT and YYEEEE. CDR3 region: CASSIWTAISEAFF. DNA for the CDR3: TGTGCCAGCAGCATCTGGACAGCAATTTCTGAAGCTTTCTTT.

The chain combines TRBV13 with TRBJ1-2; 7 nucleotides align to TRBD1. Germline V gene lookup returns CDR1 PRHDT and CDR2 FYEKMQ (reference sequence). Trimming removed 5 bases from V and 1 base from J; junction bases left unmatched: 4. The CDR3 runs 14 residues. CDR3 amino acids: CASSKTGVNYGYTF. CDR3 bases: TGTGCCAGCAGCAAAACAGGGGTTAACTATGGCTACACCTTC.

The chain carries TRBV11-3 and TRBJ2-5, with D perhaps matching TRBD2 (5 bases). The CDR3 spans 13 residues. Germline CDR1 is SGHNT and CDR2 is YENEEA. V was cut by 2 bases and J by 4 bases, with 8 bases left in between. The CDR3 region is CASSLYRGETQYF. CDR3 DNA: TGTGCCAGCAGCTTATACCGGGGAGAGACCCAGTACTTC.

V gene TRBV7-2 combines with J gene TRBJ1-2; TRBD1 matches at 7 bases. With 6 bases clipped from V and 4 bases from J, the junction kept 8 bases outside the gene matches. Germline loops: CDR1 SGHTA, CDR2 FQGNSA. The CDR3 consists of 14 residues. The DNA of the CDR3 is TGTGCCAGCAGTTTACAGGGGAGAGTCTATGGCTACACCTTC. The encoded protein is CASSLQGRVYGYTF.